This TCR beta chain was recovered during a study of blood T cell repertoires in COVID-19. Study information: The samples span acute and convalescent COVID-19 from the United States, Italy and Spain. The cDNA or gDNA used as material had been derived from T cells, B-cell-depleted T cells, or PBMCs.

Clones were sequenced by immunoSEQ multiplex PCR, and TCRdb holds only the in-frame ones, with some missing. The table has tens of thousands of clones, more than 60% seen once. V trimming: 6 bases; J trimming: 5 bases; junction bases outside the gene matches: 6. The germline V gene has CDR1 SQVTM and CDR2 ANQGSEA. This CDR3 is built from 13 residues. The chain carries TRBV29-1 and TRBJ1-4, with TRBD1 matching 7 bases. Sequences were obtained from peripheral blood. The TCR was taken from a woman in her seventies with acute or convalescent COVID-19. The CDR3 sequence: CSVGMTGNEKLFF. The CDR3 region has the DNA TGCAGCGTCGGGATGACAGGGAATGAAAAACTGTTTTTT.